This passage covers 27 T cell receptor beta chains from one sample sequenced in a study of CD8 T cells in ankylosing spondylitis. TCRdb fed the 5' RACE reads into MiXCR, producing one record per CDR3 protein. The sample contains 100,000 to 150,000 distinct CDR3 sequences, approximately 9.7% of which appear only once. Sequences were obtained from blood, either unsorted or a sorted T cell fraction (not recorded which). The receptors stem from a male donor with ankylosing spondylitis or in good health (not recorded which).

V gene TRBV5-1 combines with J gene TRBJ2-7, with 10 positions matching TRBD1. V lost 3 bases and J lost 4; bases outside the gene matches: 7. There are 15 residues in the CDR3. Germline CDR1 SGHRS, CDR2 YFSETQ. In nucleotides, the CDR3 is TGCGCCAGCAGCTGGGGGGACAGGGGTGAATACGAGCAGTACTTC. It translates to CASSWGDRGEYEQYF. Combining the CDR3 with reference TRBV5-1 and TRBJ2-7 gives the whole variable domain KAGVTQTPRYLIKTRGQQVTLSCSPISGHRSVSWYQQTPGQGLQFLFEYFSETQRNKGNFPGRFSGRQFSNSRSEMNVSTLELGDSALYLCASSWGDRGEYEQYFGPGTRLTVT.

As to this clonotype: It may be a read error: a sequence one base away is much more abundant. V and J are TRBV28 and TRBJ1-1; 9 positions agree with TRBD1. Germline loops: CDR1 MDHEN, CDR2 SYDVKM. This CDR3 has 18 amino acids. V shed 6 bases and J 3 bases; nucleotides not matched to a gene: 17. The CDR3 is CASSPPGQGRTMYTEAFF. CDR3 DNA: TGTGCCAGCAGCCCTCCTGGACAGGGGAGGACCATGTACACTGAAGCTTTCTTT.

The sample holds many counts of this clonotype. The genes are TRBV7-2 and TRBJ1-3; D call uncertain. CDR3 length: 16 amino acids. The germline V gene encodes CDR1 SGHTA and CDR2 FQGNSA. V was trimmed by 1 base and J by 4 bases, leaving 14 bases between them. CDR3 coding DNA: TGTGCCAGCAGCTTAGACTCTCGGGGTCGCGGAAACACCATATATTTT. Amino acids: CASSLDSRGRGNTIYF.

This clonotype was found a few times. At one end, the junction sequence differs from germline, possibly due to a read error. CDR3 DNA sequence: TGTGCCAGCAGCCCACCAGGGAACGCTGAAGCTTTCTTT. This translates into CASSPPGNAEAFF. The J gene is TRBJ1-1, the V gene TRBV7-2; possible D gene TRBD1, 5 bases. Germline CDR1 is SGHTA and CDR2 is FQGNSA. The CDR3 has 13 amino acids.

The V and J genes are TRBV7-2 and TRBJ2-1; no clear D. CDR3 length: 12 amino acids. V dropped 5 bases and J dropped 8 bases, with 10 bases sitting between them. Germline V CDR1 and CDR2: SGHTA, FQGNSA. CDR3 DNA: TGTGCCAGCAGCCCACGGGCCGATGAGCAGTTCTTC. Residues: CASSPRADEQFF.

This clonotype was seen at least ten times. This rearrangement joins TRBV15 to TRBJ2-1; D is unclear. Germline-derived CDR1 and CDR2 are LNHNV and YYDKDF (reference sequence). This CDR3 has 17 amino acids. The germline V and J ends were trimmed by 1 base and 0 bases, with 13 bases remaining between them. The CDR3, as DNA: TGTGCCACCAGCAGAGGGCGCGGTGTTGGCTCCTACAATGAGCAGTTCTTC. Translating it yields CATSRGRGVGSYNEQFF.

This clonotype was counted at least ten times. The CDR3 reads CASSLVGGAQDEQFF. The CDR3 DNA follows: TGTGCCAGCAGCTTAGTTGGTGGGGCCCAGGATGAGCAGTTCTTC. The chain carries TRBV7-2 and TRBJ2-1; a possible D gene is TRBD1 (5 bases). CDR3 length: 15 amino acids. CDR1 and CDR2 from the germline V gene are SGHTA and FQGNSA. Trimming cost V 1 base and J 8 bases, with 15 bases left between them. Full variable domain (outside the CDR3, taken from reference TRBV7-2 and TRBJ2-1): GAGVSQSPSNKVTEKGKDVELRCDPISGHTALYWYRQSLGQGLEFLIYFQGNSAPDKSGLPSDRFSAERTGGSVSTLTIQRTQQEDSAVYLCASSLVGGAQDEQFFGPGTRLTVL.

Notes on this clonotype: A much larger clone sits a single nucleotide away, making a read error possible. V gene TRBV7-2 combines with J gene TRBJ2-5; TRBD1 matches 10 bases. Germline V gene lookup returns CDR1 SGHTA and CDR2 FQGNSA. The CDR3 contains 16 residues. V shed 5 bases, J shed 5 bases, and the junction held 11 bases outside the gene matches. CDR3 nucleotide sequence: TGTGCCAGCAGCACCCTGACAGGGGGCGCCTTGGAGACCCAGTACTTC. It translates to CASSTLTGGALETQYF. Variable domain in full (rest from reference TRBV7-2 and TRBJ2-5): GAGVSQSPSNKVTEKGKDVELRCDPISGHTALYWYRQSLGQGLEFLIYFQGNSAPDKSGLPSDRFSAERTGGSVSTLTIQRTQQEDSAVYLCASSTLTGGALETQYFGPGTRLLVL.

The V and J genes are TRBV20-1 and TRBJ2-6; D ambiguous. The CDR3 is made up of 13 amino acids. Per germline, CDR1 DFQATT and CDR2 SNEGSKA (reference sequence). Trimming left V 4 bases short and J 2 bases short, with 6 bases between. The CDR3 DNA reads TGCAGTGCTAAAGGAGCTGGGGCCAACGTCCTGACTTTC. Its protein is CSAKGAGANVLTF.

This clonotype appeared many times. This chain links TRBV3-1 with TRBJ2-3; D tentatively fits TRBD1 or TRBD2 (5 bases each). CDR3 length: 14 residues. Germline loops: CDR1 LGHDT, CDR2 YNNKEL (reference sequence). V was trimmed by 2 bases and J by 1 base, leaving 7 bases between them. The DNA of the CDR3 is TGTGCCAGCAGCCAAAGAGGGGGCACAGATACGCAGTATTTT. Translation: CASSQRGGTDTQYF.

The CDR3 DNA reads TGCGCCAGCAGCCGGGGACAGGGGAATGAAAAACTGTTTTTT. It codes for CASSRGQGNEKLFF. This chain joins TRBV4-3 and TRBJ1-4, with TRBD1 matching over 10 bases. The trim removed 4 bases at V and 5 bases at J, leaving 1 base unmatched. Germline CDR1 reads LGHNA; CDR2 reads YSLEER. The CDR3 has 14 amino acids.

This chain uses TRBV5-6 with TRBJ2-7; D not resolved. The V gene's germline CDR1 is SGHDT and CDR2 YYEEEE. The CDR3 spans 16 residues. The ends were cut back, 4 bases at V and 0 bases at J, with 17 bases in the middle. CDR3 residues: CASSGESRFSSYEQYF. As DNA, the CDR3 is TGTGCCAGCAGCGGCGAGAGCCGGTTCAGCTCCTACGAGCAGTACTTC.

This clonotype has just a few counts. The chain joins TRBV20-1 to TRBJ2-1, with 9 positions matching TRBD2. CDR1 and CDR2 (germline): DFQATT, SNEGSKA (reference sequence). The CDR3 loop spans 15 amino acids. The V gene end was trimmed by 5 bases and the J gene end by 8 bases; junction bases not matched to a gene: 13. The CDR3 is CSAALAGITVDEQFF. The CDR3 DNA is TGCAGTGCTGCCCTAGCGGGAATCACCGTTGATGAGCAGTTCTTC.

This clonotype has a count of ten or more. CDR3 sequence reads: CASSPFGRAETGELFF. CDR3 coding DNA: TGTGCCAGCTCACCATTCGGGAGGGCCGAAACCGGGGAGCTGTTTTTT. The rearrangement joins TRBV18 to TRBJ2-2, with 8 bases matching TRBD2. J gave up 5 bases and V 2 bases, and 7 bases lay outside the gene matches. CDR1 is KGHSH, CDR2 LQKENI, per germline. There are 16 residues in the CDR3.

This clonotype was recorded at least ten times. The V and J genes are TRBV9 and TRBJ1-1; 10 bases are a match to TRBD1. Germline V gene data show CDR1 as SGDLS and CDR2 as YYNGEE. This CDR3 spans 15 amino acids. V trimming: 0 bases; J trimming: 4 bases; junction bases outside the gene matches: 3. The CDR3 sequence is CASSVEGQGTTEAFF. Written as DNA, the CDR3 is TGTGCCAGCAGCGTAGAGGGACAGGGGACCACTGAAGCTTTCTTT.

Ten or more counts support this clonotype. One end of the junction fails to match germline, which may point to a read error. This chain joins TRBV20-1 and TRBJ2-1, with 7 bases aligning to TRBD2. The CDR3 covers 11 residues. The germline V gene has CDR1 DFQATT and CDR2 SNEGSKA (reference sequence). The CDR3 DNA is TGCAGTGCTAGAGGCGGGAGTAATCATACGTTC. It encodes CSARGGSNHTF.

This clonotype was seen repeatedly, ten times or more. V gene TRBV4-3 combines with J gene TRBJ2-5; D is uncertain. Germline CDR1 and CDR2: LGHNA and YSLEER. The CDR3 extends over 16 amino acids. The ends were cut back, 0 bases at V and 4 bases at J, with 15 bases in the middle. The CDR3 sequence is CASSQEVVGQRETQYF. In DNA form, the CDR3 reads TGCGCCAGCAGCCAAGAGGTAGTCGGCCAAAGAGAGACCCAGTACTTC.

V gene TRBV24-1 combines with J gene TRBJ2-2; no clear D gene. The CDR3 sequence is 19 residues long. Germline CDR1 reads KGHDR; CDR2 reads SFDVKD. V was cut by 5 bases and J by 1 base, with 22 bases left in between. CDR3 sequence (DNA): TGTGCCACCAGTGGTTTAGCTTGGCACTCCAAAGGGAACACCGGGGAGCTGTTTTTT. As protein: CATSGLAWHSKGNTGELFF.

The table lists this clonotype with a few counts. V and J are TRBV10-3 and TRBJ2-3, with TRBD2 matching 7 bases. Trimming took 7 bases from V and 3 from J; bases not matched to a gene: 7. Germline CDR1 reads ENHRY; CDR2 reads SYGVKD. This CDR3 is built from 14 residues. The CDR3 DNA reads TGTGCCATCACCTCGGGAGGTTCAACAGATACGCAGTATTTT. Translated, it gives CAITSGGSTDTQYF.

This clonotype came up many times. V and J are TRBV5-1 and TRBJ2-1; tentative D call: TRBD2 (5 bases). CDR3 length: 11 residues. From germline, CDR1 is SGHRS and CDR2 YFSETQ. V was clipped by 4 bases and J by 8 bases, with 7 bases between them. The CDR3 spells CASSPADEQFF. In DNA form, the CDR3 reads TGCGCCAGCAGCCCAGCGGATGAGCAGTTCTTC.

This clonotype has ten or more counts. The rearrangement uses TRBV7-2 and TRBJ2-1, with 13 nucleotides matching TRBD2. Germline CDR1 SGHTA, CDR2 FQGNSA. The CDR3 has 15 residues. Germline trimming cut 4 bases from V and 5 bases from J; bases unmatched to any gene: 2. CDR3 amino acids: CASSSGTSGNNEQFF. The CDR3, as DNA: TGTGCCAGCAGCTCCGGGACTAGCGGGAACAATGAGCAGTTCTTC.

This clonotype was observed many times. The rearrangement uses TRBV4-3 and TRBJ2-1; D is unclear. V lost 1 base, J lost 9 bases, and 16 bases lay in between. Germline loops: CDR1 LGHNA, CDR2 YSLEER. The CDR3 contains 15 residues. The DNA of the CDR3 is TGCGCCAGCAGCCAAGGCGGCCTGAGTTCCAGTGAGCAGTTCTTC. Translated: CASSQGGLSSSEQFF.

This clonotype came up a few times. The genes are TRBV5-1 and TRBJ2-3, with D unresolved. The CDR3 runs 14 residues. CDR1 is SGHRS and CDR2 is YFSETQ in the germline V gene. V lost 2 bases and J lost 2, with 9 bases in between. DNA for the CDR3: TGCGCCAGCAGCTTCGGCAGGCTCACAGATACGCAGTATTTT. Amino acids: CASSFGRLTDTQYF.

This clonotype was recorded at least ten times. J is TRBJ2-3 and V is TRBV4-2, with D unclear. Deletions cut 0 bases from V and 0 bases from J, with 10 bases between. CDR3 size: 16 residues. In germline, CDR1 is LGHNA, CDR2 YNFKEQ. The chain's CDR3 is CASSQEAPWSTDTQYF. The CDR3 bases are TGTGCCAGCAGCCAAGAGGCCCCCTGGAGCACAGATACGCAGTATTTT.

This clonotype has ten or more counts. This sequence joins TRBV9 and TRBJ2-6; D remains unclear. V lost 0 bases, J lost 3 bases, and 4 bases lay in between. CDR3 size: 14 residues. Per the germline V gene, CDR1 is SGDLS and CDR2 is YYNGEE. This CDR3 reads CASSVDDGANVLTF. For the CDR3, the DNA is TGTGCCAGCAGCGTAGATGATGGGGCCAACGTCCTGACTTTC.

The table lists this clonotype with many counts. As DNA, the CDR3 is TGTGCCAGCAGCCTAAACCCCGGGAAATTGGCAGATACGCAGTATTTT. It yields the protein CASSLNPGKLADTQYF. This chain uses TRBV12-3 or TRBV12-4 with TRBJ2-3; maybe TRBD2 (5 bases). The length of the CDR3 is 16 residues. Trimming cost V 6 bases and J 4 bases, with 20 bases left between them.

This clonotype was detected only a few times. V is TRBV4-2 and J is TRBJ2-7; 14 nucleotides agree with TRBD2. The ends lost 0 bases at V and 3 bases at J; junction bases unmatched: 4. The CDR3 sequence is 17 residues long. The V gene's germline CDR1 is LGHNA and CDR2 YNFKEQ. The CDR3 loop is CASSQETGTSGSYEQYF. In DNA, the CDR3 is TGTGCCAGCAGCCAAGAAACCGGGACTAGCGGGAGCTACGAGCAGTACTTC.